This TCR beta chain was captured by sequencing in a study of blood T cells in healthy people across ages. Overall study findings and caveats: Any conclusive comparison of naive versus antigen-experienced cells was prevented by using unsorted PBMCs. More naive CD4+ cells and higher diversity marked long-lived donors relative to aged donors.

The CDR3 is 16 amino acids. Germline lookup yields CDR1 SEHNR and CDR2 FQNEAQ (reference sequence). V lost 2 bases and J lost 0, with 12 bases in between. Then a second PCR, running roughly 7 to 11 cycles, was carried out with a sample-barcoded 5' primer and a J-beta primer mix. Every cDNA molecule carried a tag from a template-switch adaptor bearing 12 random nucleotides. TCRdb re-called the 5' RACE reads through MiXCR, storing one row per CDR3 protein. The repertoire holds a few hundred thousand distinct CDR3 sequences, with 25% to 30% as singletons. In its sample, this clonotype was seen a few times. Its antigen remains unknown.

The chain has TRBV7-9 and TRBJ2-3; D call uncertain. The receptor comes from a woman between 70 and 85 years old in good health. The specimen sequenced was blood. The CDR3 spells CASSLSLGPSTDTQYF. As DNA, the CDR3 is TGTGCCAGCAGCTTAAGTTTGGGCCCTAGCACAGATACGCAGTATTTT.